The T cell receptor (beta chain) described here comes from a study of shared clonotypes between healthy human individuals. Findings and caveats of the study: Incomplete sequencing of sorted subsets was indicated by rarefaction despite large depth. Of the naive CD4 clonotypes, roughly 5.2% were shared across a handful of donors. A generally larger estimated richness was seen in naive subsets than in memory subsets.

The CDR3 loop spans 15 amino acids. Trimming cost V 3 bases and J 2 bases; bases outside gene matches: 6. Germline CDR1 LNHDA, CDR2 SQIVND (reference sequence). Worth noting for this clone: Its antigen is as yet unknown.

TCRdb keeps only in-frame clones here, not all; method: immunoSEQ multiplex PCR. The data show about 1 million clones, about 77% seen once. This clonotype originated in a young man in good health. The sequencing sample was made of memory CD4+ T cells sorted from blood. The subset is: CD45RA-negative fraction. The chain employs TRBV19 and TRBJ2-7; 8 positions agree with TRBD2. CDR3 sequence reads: CASSISISGTYEQYF. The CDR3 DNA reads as TGTGCCAGTAGTATTAGTATTAGCGGGACCTACGAGCAGTACTTC. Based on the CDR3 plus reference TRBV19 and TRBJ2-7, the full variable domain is DGGITQSPKYLFRKEGQNVTLSCEQNLNHDAMYWYRQDPGQGLRLIYYSQIVNDFQKGDIAEGYSVSREKKESFPLTVTSAQKNPTAFYLCASSISISGTYEQYFGPGTRLTVT.